This TCR beta chain appears in the sequencing data of a study of CD8+CD57+ T cells in acquired aplastic anemia. Study details: An average of approximately 3.2 ug of DNA was obtained from sorted CD4+ and CD8+ cells. Regarding the study as a whole: No significant difference in CD8+ Simpson's diversity was found between patients and controls. In common between the patients and the controls were around 29 CD8+ CDR3 sequences.

Sequencing was done on patients that had shown CD8+CD57+ cell expansion by flow cytometry. Genomic DNA, serving as template, underwent TCR beta VDJ and CDR3 profiling. TCRdb re-called the reads through MiXCR, storing one row per CDR3 protein. The repertoire consists of approximately 470,000 distinct CDR3 sequences, with 25% to 40% occurring once and the leading ten covering 0.82%. This clonotype was seen repeatedly, ten times or more. Its antigen remains unidentified. A read error may produce the germline difference seen at one junction end. The CDR3 is made up of 14 amino acids. Germline V CDR1 and CDR2: SGHTA, FQGNSA.

V gene TRBV7-2 combines with J gene TRBJ1-5; a weak D match, TRBD1 (5 bases). The source of this sequence is a human donor with aplastic anemia. Sequenced input: sorted CD4+, CD8+, or CD8+CD57+ T cells (not recorded which) from PBMCs. CDR3 DNA sequence: TGCGCCAGCAGCTTGGCTGGGGGAGATCAGCCCCAGCATTTT. This gives the protein CASSLAGGDQPQHF.